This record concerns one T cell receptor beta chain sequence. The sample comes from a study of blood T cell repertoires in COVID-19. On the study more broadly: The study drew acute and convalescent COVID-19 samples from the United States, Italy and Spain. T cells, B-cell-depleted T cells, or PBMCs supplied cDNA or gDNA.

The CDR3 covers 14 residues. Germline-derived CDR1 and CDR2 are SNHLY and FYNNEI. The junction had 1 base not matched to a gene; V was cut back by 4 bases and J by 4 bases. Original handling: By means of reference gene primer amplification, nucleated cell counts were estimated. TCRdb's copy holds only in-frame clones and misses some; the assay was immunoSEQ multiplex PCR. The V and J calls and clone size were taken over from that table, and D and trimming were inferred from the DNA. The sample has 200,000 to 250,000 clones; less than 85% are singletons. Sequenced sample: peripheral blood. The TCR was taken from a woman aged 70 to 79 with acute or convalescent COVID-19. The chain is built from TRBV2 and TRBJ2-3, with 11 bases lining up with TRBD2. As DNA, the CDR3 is TGTGCCAGCAGTGCTAGCGGGAGGCCAGATACGCAGTATTTT. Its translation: CASSASGRPDTQYF.